The 17 T cell receptor beta chains reported below all come from one sample, sequenced in a study of T-cell reconstitution after alpha-beta-depleted transplantation in children. As it was prepared, the TCRbeta library received unique molecular identifiers. Each CDR3 protein is one row after TCRdb ran MiXCR on the PCR reads. In the table there are about 440,000 distinct CDR3 sequences, about 40% of which are singletons. Sample: PBMCs, taken before TCRalphabeta/CD19-depleted stem cell transplant. All receptors derive from a girl aged 2-10 years with aplastic anemia, due to receive a stem cell transplant.

The rearrangement uses TRBV7-8 and TRBJ2-7, with 12 bases lining up with TRBD2. V gave up 3 bases and J gave up 6 bases; unmatched junction bases: 3. This CDR3 is built from 14 residues. Germline CDR1 and CDR2: SGHVS and FQNEAQ. The CDR3 loop is CASSLTSGGSEQYF. In nucleotides, the CDR3 is TGTGCCAGCAGCTTGACTAGCGGGGGCTCCGAGCAGTACTTC.

The chain joins TRBV3-1 to TRBJ1-1; no clear D. Germline-derived CDR1 and CDR2 are LGHDT and YNNKEL (reference sequence). The CDR3 covers 15 residues. The germline V and J ends were trimmed by 0 bases and 8 bases, with 16 bases remaining between them. CDR3 nucleotides: TGTGCCAGCAGCCAAGATCCCCGCCTAGATGGAGAAGCTTTCTTT. Its translation: CASSQDPRLDGEAFF.

This clonotype was detected many times. The CDR3 sequence is CASSHPSGRTTGELFF. CDR3 sequence (DNA): TGTGCCAGCAGTCATCCTAGCGGGAGGACCACCGGGGAGCTGTTTTTT. The chain recombines TRBV6-1 with TRBJ2-2; 11 nucleotides agree with TRBD2. Trimming took 5 bases from V and 4 from J; bases not matched to a gene: 6. CDR3 size: 16 residues. The germline gives CDR1 MNHNS, CDR2 SASEGT.

This clonotype was found a few times. The chain couples TRBV20-1 to TRBJ2-3, with 7 bases aligning to TRBD2. Germline V gene lookup returns CDR1 DFQATT and CDR2 SNEGSKA (reference sequence). V trimming: 1 base; J trimming: 0 bases; junction bases outside the gene matches: 4. The CDR3 is 15 amino acids. CDR3 DNA: TGCAGTGCTAGAGGGACTAGGTCTAGCACAGATACGCAGTATTTT. It specifies CSARGTRSSTDTQYF.

Remarks on this clonotype: This may be a read error: a much more frequent sequence differs by one nucleotide. The chain carries TRBV20-1 and TRBJ2-5, with D unclear. This CDR3 has 10 residues. Germline V lookup: CDR1 DFQATT, CDR2 SNEGSKA (reference sequence). CDR3 in DNA: TGCAGTGCTAGTCAAGAGACCCACTACTTC. Translation: CSASQETHYF.

This clonotype was seen once. The chain employs TRBV30 and TRBJ2-2; possibly TRBD1 or TRBD2 for D (5 bases each). The ends were cut back, 2 bases at V and 6 bases at J, with 16 bases in the middle. The CDR3 is 15 amino acids. The V gene's germline CDR1 is GTSNPN and CDR2 SVGIG (reference sequence). In DNA form, the CDR3 reads TGTGCCTGGAGTCCTGGGGGAAATAAGGCCGGGGAGCTGTTTTTT. The encoded protein is CAWSPGGNKAGELFF.

This clonotype was observed a few times. The chain couples TRBV6-5 to TRBJ1-6, with D uncertain. CDR3 length equals 15 residues. The germline CDR1 and CDR2 sequences are MNHEY and SVGAGI. The V and J ends lost 4 bases and 0 bases respectively, with 7 bases between them. CDR3: CASSSPSSYNSPLHF. The DNA of the CDR3 is TGTGCCAGCAGTTCCCCCAGCTCCTATAATTCACCCCTCCACTTT.

CDR3 region: CASSILARSSYEQYF. CDR3 coding DNA: TGTGCCAGTAGTATATTAGCCAGGAGCTCCTACGAGCAGTACTTC. This rearrangement joins TRBV19 to TRBJ2-7, with unresolved D. V lost 2 bases to trimming and J lost 0 bases, with 11 bases between them. From germline, CDR1 is LNHDA and CDR2 SQIVND (reference sequence). The CDR3 length is 15 residues.

The chain combines TRBV5-4 with TRBJ1-5, with D uncertain. Trimming cost V 1 base and J 4 bases, with 6 bases left between them. Germline V lookup: CDR1 SGHNT, CDR2 YYREEE (reference sequence). The CDR3 runs 13 residues. The CDR3 coding sequence is TGTGCCAGCAGCTTGCAGCGAAATCAGCCCCAGCATTTT. It yields the protein CASSLQRNQPQHF.

CDR3 bases: TGTGCCAGCTCACCACTAGACAGGCAAGGTGTCTCCTACGAGCAGTACTTC. Translating it yields CASSPLDRQGVSYEQYF. The rearrangement joins TRBV18 to TRBJ2-7; a weak D match, TRBD1 (6 bases). The CDR3 runs 17 residues. Between the trimmed V and J ends, which lost 1 base and 0 bases, there was a span of 16 bases. Germline-derived CDR1 and CDR2 are KGHSH and LQKENI.

J is TRBJ1-2 and V is TRBV10-2; D may be TRBD1 (5 bases). CDR3 length: 12 amino acids. The germline CDR1 and CDR2 sequences are WSHSY and SAAADI. V dropped 5 bases and J dropped 4 bases, with 8 bases sitting between them. CDR3 in amino acids: CASSQDSYGYTF. The CDR3 coding sequence is TGCGCCAGCAGTCAAGACAGCTATGGCTACACCTTC.

This clonotype has only a few counts. The J gene is TRBJ2-7, the V gene TRBV20-1; D might be TRBD1 (6 bases). Trimming took 6 bases from V and 0 from J, leaving 12 bases between them. The CDR3 loop spans 13 amino acids. Germline lookup yields CDR1 DFQATT and CDR2 SNEGSKA (reference sequence). The CDR3 DNA follows: TGCAGTGCATGGGACAAACTCTCCTACGAGCAGTACTTC. Its protein product is CSAWDKLSYEQYF.

The J gene is TRBJ2-1, the V gene TRBV29-1; tentative D call: TRBD2 (6 bases). This CDR3 is built from 15 residues. CDR1 and CDR2 from the germline V gene are SQVTM and ANQGSEA. V shed 1 base and J shed 7 bases, with 17 bases lying between them. CDR3 DNA: TGCAGCGTTGAAGTTGGATTGGGGGGAGTGAATGAGCAGTTCTTC. Amino acid sequence: CSVEVGLGGVNEQFF.

J is TRBJ1-1 and V is TRBV6-1; 7 bases are a match to TRBD1. Unmatched junction bases numbered 12, after V lost 6 bases and J lost 5 bases. The CDR3 has 15 amino acids. Germline V lookup: CDR1 MNHNS, CDR2 SASEGT. CDR3 sequence reads: CASSQPGQTDTEAFF. The CDR3 coding sequence is TGTGCCAGCAGCCAGCCGGGACAGACCGATACTGAAGCTTTCTTT.

This clonotype was seen many times. The chain employs TRBV28 and TRBJ2-7, with 7 positions matching TRBD1. Germline CDR1 MDHEN, CDR2 SYDVKM. J lost 0 bases, V lost 4 bases, and 9 bases had no gene match. The CDR3 spans 16 residues. The CDR3 region has the DNA TGTGCCAGCAGTTCCCTGGGACAGTTCGGCTCCTACGAGCAGTACTTC. This encodes CASSSLGQFGSYEQYF. Full variable domain (rest looked up from reference TRBV28 and TRBJ2-7): DVKVTQSSRYLVKRTGEKVFLECVQDMDHENMFWYRQDPGLGLRLIYFSYDVKMKEKGDIPEGYSVSREKKERFSLILESASTNQTSMYLCASSSLGQFGSYEQYFGPGTRLTVT.

This chain uses TRBV6-1 with TRBJ1-6; D unclear. The length of the CDR3 is 14 residues. With 6 bases removed from V and 8 bases from J, the gap between germline ends came to 14 bases. Germline V gives CDR1 MNHNS, CDR2 SASEGT. CDR3 in amino acids: CASSRDHWHSPLHF. The CDR3, as DNA: TGTGCCAGCAGCCGTGATCATTGGCATTCACCCCTCCACTTT.

The chain combines TRBV5-4 with TRBJ2-3; D gene uncertain. Germline V lookup: CDR1 SGHNT, CDR2 YYREEE (reference sequence). The length of the CDR3 is 15 residues. V was clipped by 3 bases and J by 3 bases, with 14 bases between them. CDR3 coding DNA: TGTGCCAGCAGCTGGCCGCAGGAAAGAACAGATACGCAGTATTTT. It yields the protein CASSWPQERTDTQYF.